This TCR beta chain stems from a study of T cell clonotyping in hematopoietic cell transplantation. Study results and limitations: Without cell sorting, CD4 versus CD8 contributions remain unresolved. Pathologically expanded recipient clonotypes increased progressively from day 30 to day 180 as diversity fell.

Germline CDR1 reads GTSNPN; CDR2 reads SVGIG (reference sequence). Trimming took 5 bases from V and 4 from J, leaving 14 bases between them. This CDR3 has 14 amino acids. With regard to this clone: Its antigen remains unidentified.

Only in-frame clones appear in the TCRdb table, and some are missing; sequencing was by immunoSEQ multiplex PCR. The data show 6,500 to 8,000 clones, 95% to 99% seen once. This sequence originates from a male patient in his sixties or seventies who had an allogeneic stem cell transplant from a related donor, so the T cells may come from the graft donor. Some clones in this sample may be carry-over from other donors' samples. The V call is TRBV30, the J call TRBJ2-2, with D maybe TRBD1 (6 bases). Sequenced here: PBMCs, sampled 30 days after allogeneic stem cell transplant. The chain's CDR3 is CAWPMDSSTGELFF. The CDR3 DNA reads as TGTGCCTGGCCAATGGACAGCAGCACCGGGGAGCTGTTTTTT.